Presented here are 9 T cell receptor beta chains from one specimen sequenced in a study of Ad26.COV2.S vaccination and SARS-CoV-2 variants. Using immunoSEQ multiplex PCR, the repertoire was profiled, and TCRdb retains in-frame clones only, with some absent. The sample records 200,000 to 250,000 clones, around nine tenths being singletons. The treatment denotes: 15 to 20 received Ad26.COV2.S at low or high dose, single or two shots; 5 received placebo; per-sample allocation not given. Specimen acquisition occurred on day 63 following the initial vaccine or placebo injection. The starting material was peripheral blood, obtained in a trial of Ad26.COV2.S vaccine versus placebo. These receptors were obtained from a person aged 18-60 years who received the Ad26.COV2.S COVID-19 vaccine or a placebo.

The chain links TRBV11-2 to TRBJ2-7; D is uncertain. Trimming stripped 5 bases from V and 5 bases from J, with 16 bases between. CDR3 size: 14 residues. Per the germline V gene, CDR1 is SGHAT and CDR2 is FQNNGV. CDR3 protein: CASSVPLGLDEQYF. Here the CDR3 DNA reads TGTGCCAGCAGCGTCCCATTAGGGCTCGACGAGCAGTACTTC.

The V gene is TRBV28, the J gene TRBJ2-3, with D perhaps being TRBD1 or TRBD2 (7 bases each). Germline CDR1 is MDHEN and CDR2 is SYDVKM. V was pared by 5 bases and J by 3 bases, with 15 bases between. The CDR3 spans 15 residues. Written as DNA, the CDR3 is TGTGCCAGCAGTATGCCAGGGGGGGGGACAGATACGCAGTATTTT. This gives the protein CASSMPGGGTDTQYF. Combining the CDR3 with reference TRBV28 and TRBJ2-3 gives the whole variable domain DVKVTQSSRYLVKRTGEKVFLECVQDMDHENMFWYRQDPGLGLRLIYFSYDVKMKEKGDIPEGYSVSREKKERFSLILESASTNQTSMYLCASSMPGGGTDTQYFGPGTRLTVL.

CDR3 sequence (DNA): TGTGCCTGGAGGGGGACTAGCGGACCCACCTACGAGCAGTACTTC. It is translated as CAWRGTSGPTYEQYF. V is TRBV30 and J is TRBJ2-7; 11 positions agree with TRBD2. The CDR3 loop spans 15 amino acids. After removal of 3 bases from V and 2 bases from J, the junction contained 6 bases not matched to a gene. Germline V gene data show CDR1 as GTSNPN and CDR2 as SVGIG (reference sequence).

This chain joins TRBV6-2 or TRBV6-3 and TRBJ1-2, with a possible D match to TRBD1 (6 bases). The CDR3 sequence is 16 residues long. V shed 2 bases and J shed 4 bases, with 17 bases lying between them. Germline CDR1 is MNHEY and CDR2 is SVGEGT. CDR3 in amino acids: CASSYLHLGGVYGYTF. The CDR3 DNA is TGTGCCAGCAGTTACCTGCACTTGGGGGGCGTCTATGGCTACACCTTC.

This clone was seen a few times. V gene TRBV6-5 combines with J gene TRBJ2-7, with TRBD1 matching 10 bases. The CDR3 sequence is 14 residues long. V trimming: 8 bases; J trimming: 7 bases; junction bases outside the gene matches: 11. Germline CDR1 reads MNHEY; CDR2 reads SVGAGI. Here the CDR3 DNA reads TGTGCCAGCGAGGGGAGACAGGGGGCTCGGGAGCAGTACTTC. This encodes CASEGRQGAREQYF.

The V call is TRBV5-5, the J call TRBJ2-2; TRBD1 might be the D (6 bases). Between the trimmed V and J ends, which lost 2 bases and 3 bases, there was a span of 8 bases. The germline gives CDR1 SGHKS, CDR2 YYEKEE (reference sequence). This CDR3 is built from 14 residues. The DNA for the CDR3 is TGTGCCAGCAGCTTTTCAGGGGACACCGGGGAGCTGTTTTTT. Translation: CASSFSGDTGELFF.

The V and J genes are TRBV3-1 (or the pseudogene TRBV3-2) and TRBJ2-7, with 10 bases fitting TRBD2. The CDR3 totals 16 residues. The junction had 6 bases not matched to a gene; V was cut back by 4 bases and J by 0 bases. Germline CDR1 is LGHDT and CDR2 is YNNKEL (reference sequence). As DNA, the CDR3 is TGTGCCAGCAGCCGCACGCTAGCGGGAGACTCCTACGAGCAGTACTTC. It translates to CASSRTLAGDSYEQYF.

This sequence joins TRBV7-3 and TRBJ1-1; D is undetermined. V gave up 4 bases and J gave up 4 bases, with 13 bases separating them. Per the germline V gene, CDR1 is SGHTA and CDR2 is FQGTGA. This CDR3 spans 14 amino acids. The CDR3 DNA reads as TGTGCCAGCAGCTCGGGCGTGGGGAGCACTGAAGCTTTCTTT. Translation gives CASSSGVGSTEAFF.

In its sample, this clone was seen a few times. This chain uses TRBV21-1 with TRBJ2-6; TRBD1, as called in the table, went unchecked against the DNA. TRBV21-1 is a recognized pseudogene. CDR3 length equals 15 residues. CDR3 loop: CASSKEQSGANVLTF. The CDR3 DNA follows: TGTGCCAGCAGCAAAGAACAATCTGGGGCCAACGTCCTGACTTTC.